This TCR beta chain comes out of a study of blood T cells in healthy people across ages. Study-wide context: For every two T cells, template switching captured about one barcoded beta molecule.

Germline values: CDR1 SEHNR, CDR2 FQNEAQ (reference sequence). The CDR3 has 13 residues. V trimming: 3 bases; J trimming: 11 bases; junction bases outside the gene matches: 7. Study results and caveats: Aged donors had fewer naive CD4+ cells and lower diversity than long-lived donors.

This clonotype was seen many times. Antigen unknown. A J-beta primer mix and a sample-barcoded 5' primer were used in a second PCR of about 7 to 12 cycles. Each cDNA molecule, via a template-switch adaptor with 12 random nucleotides, was tagged. TCRdb used MiXCR to reprocess the 5' RACE reads, holding one entry per CDR3 protein. Seen here are 550,000 to 600,000 distinct CDR3 sequences, roughly 48% observed once, and the top ten hold around 24%. Peripheral blood samples of roughly 10 milliliters were drawn from each donor. Sequenced input: blood. The chain is built from TRBV7-9 and TRBJ2-5; 9 nucleotides align to TRBD1. This receptor was taken from a man aged 80 or over in good health. CDR3 sequence reads: CASSFRTGEEQYF. The CDR3 DNA reads as TGTGCCAGCAGCTTCCGGACAGGGGAAGAGCAGTACTTC.